A selection of T cell receptor beta chains follows, all from one sample in a study of blood T cell repertoires in COVID-19. Measured with immunoSEQ multiplex PCR; TCRdb has only the in-frame clones, and not every one. Altogether fewer than 300,000 clones are present, approximately 90% being singletons, with the ten largest covering 0.95% to 1%. Sequenced input: peripheral blood. Receptors originate from a woman in her thirties or forties who had recovered from COVID-19. Both conserved end residues are part of each CDR3. A D gene is named only where the DNA matches it firmly. The size of a clone is reported for some rows only, either as once, few or many, or as a class for expanded clones.

TRBJ2-5	NA	NA	TRBV30	CAWSRVAEGQETQYF	TGTGCCTGGTCCAGGGTAGCGGAGGGGCAAGAGACCCAGTACTTC
TRBJ2-3	NA	NA	TRBV11-3	CASSLASTDTQYF	TGTGCCAGCAGCTTAGCGTCGACAGATACGCAGTATTTT
TRBJ2-5	NA	NA	TRBV9	CASSPYGGEQETQYF	TGTGCCAGCAGCCCATACGGAGGGGAACAAGAGACCCAGTACTTC
TRBJ1-5	NA	NA	TRBV15	CATSRDSGRQSNQPQHF	TGTGCCACCAGCAGAGATTCGGGCAGACAGAGCAATCAGCCCCAGCATTTT
TRBJ2-1	NA	NA	TRBV7-3	CASSPSLDEQFF	TGTGCCAGCAGCCCTAGCTTGGATGAGCAGTTCTTC
TRBJ2-2	NA	TRBD1	TRBV5-8	CASSLPPTGTNTGELFF	TGTGCCAGCAGCTTACCCCCGACAGGGACGAACACCGGGGAGCTGTTTTTT
TRBJ2-2	NA	NA	TRBV6-5	CASSSELTRGTGELFF	TGTGCCAGCAGTTCCGAGTTAACCCGCGGCACCGGGGAGCTGTTTTTT
TRBJ1-2	NA	NA	TRBV9	CASSVGAGRANYGYTF	TGTGCCAGCAGCGTAGGGGCAGGGCGAGCTAACTATGGCTACACCTTC
TRBJ2-7	NA	TRBD2	TRBV25-1	CASSRRLAGVAEQYF	TGTGCCAGCAGCCGACGCCTAGCGGGAGTGGCGGAGCAGTACTTC
TRBJ1-3	NA	NA	TRBV11-3	CASSPQGPGNTIYF	TGTGCCAGCAGCCCCCAGGGCCCTGGGAACACCATATATTTT
TRBJ2-5	NA	TRBD1	TRBV28	CASSWEDRVQETQYF	TGTGCCAGCAGTTGGGAGGACAGGGTACAAGAGACCCAGTACTTC
TRBJ2-3	NA	TRBD1	TRBV7-6	CASSLAPPRDRGSRADTQYF	TGTGCCAGCAGCTTAGCCCCCCCCCGGGACAGGGGCAGTAGGGCAGATACGCAGTATTTT
TRBJ1-5	NA	NA	TRBV18	CASSPPVGLNQPQHF	TGTGCCAGCTCACCACCGGTGGGGCTCAATCAGCCCCAGCATTTT
TRBJ1-2	NA	NA	TRBV4-3	CASSQDGRSYGYTF	TGCGCCAGCAGCCAAGATGGCCGATCCTATGGCTACACCTTC
TRBJ2-2	NA	TRBD2	TRBV12-5	CASGQDQWGGTGELFF	TGTGCTAGTGGCCAGGACCAGTGGGGGGGGACCGGGGAGCTGTTTTTT
TRBJ2-1	NA	TRBD2	TRBV24-1	CATRPGLAANEQFF	TGTGCCACCCGTCCGGGACTAGCGGCCAATGAGCAGTTCTTC
TRBJ2-1	NA	TRBD2	TRBV5-6	CASSLGGRDEQFF	TGTGCCAGCAGCTTGGGCGGGAGGGATGAGCAGTTCTTC
TRBJ1-1	NA	NA	TRBV25-1	CASSIWGRSTEAFF	TGTGCCAGCAGTATCTGGGGGCGCAGCACTGAAGCTTTCTTT
TRBJ2-1	NA	NA	TRBV6-5	CASSYGPTVYNEQFF	TGTGCCAGCAGTTACGGTCCGACAGTCTACAATGAGCAGTTCTTC
TRBJ1-1	NA	TRBD1	TRBV19	CASSAGDRARAFF	TGTGCCAGTAGTGCAGGGGACAGGGCGAGGGCTTTCTTT
TRBJ1-1	NA	NA	TRBV7-8	CASSWGGPTEAFF	TGTGCCAGCAGCTGGGGGGGGCCCACTGAAGCTTTCTTT
TRBJ2-1	NA	TRBD2	TRBV15	CATTSAGGREQFF	TGTGCCACCACCAGCGCCGGGGGGAGGGAGCAGTTCTTC
TRBJ1-1	once	TRBD1	TRBV9	CASSAEDGTGAVGAFF	TGTGCCAGCAGCGCCGAGGATGGGACAGGGGCCGTGGGGGCTTTCTTT
TRBJ1-2	NA	NA	TRBV29-1	CSVLGSGLGEGYTF	TGCAGCGTTTTAGGGTCCGGGCTTGGGGAGGGCTACACCTTC
TRBJ1-1	NA	NA	TRBV9	CASTRPGGGNTEAFF	TGTGCCAGCACCCGCCCCGGTGGCGGGAACACTGAAGCTTTCTTT
TRBJ1-2	NA	NA	TRBV5-1	CASSPSDSYGYTF	TGCGCCAGCAGCCCTTCGGACAGCTATGGCTACACCTTC
TRBJ1-2	NA	NA	TRBV27	CASSLIGGNYGYTF	TGTGCCAGCAGTTTGATCGGCGGGAACTATGGCTACACCTTC
TRBJ2-7	NA	TRBD1	TRBV18	CASSPLPGQPSYEQYF	TGTGCCAGCTCACCCTTACCGGGACAGCCGTCCTACGAGCAGTACTTC
TRBJ1-1	NA	TRBD1	TRBV4-2	CASSPTGGEAFF	TGTGCCAGCAGCCCCACAGGGGGGGAAGCTTTCTTT
TRBJ1-2	once	NA	TRBV9	CASSHDGSYGYTF	TGTGCCAGCAGCCACGACGGGTCCTATGGCTACACCTTC
TRBJ2-2	NA	TRBD2	TRBV6-4	CASRTSGNTGELFF	TGTGCCAGCCGGACTAGCGGGAACACCGGGGAGCTGTTTTTT
TRBJ2-3	NA	TRBD2	TRBV6-5	CASRPDYRGADTQYF	TGTGCCAGCAGACCTGACTACCGGGGGGCAGATACGCAGTATTTT
TRBJ2-1	NA	TRBD2	TRBV30	CAWTTSVAYNEQFF	TGTGCCTGGACGACTAGCGTAGCCTACAATGAGCAGTTCTTC
TRBJ1-1	once	NA	TRBV7-9	CASSLGGGKSQAEAFF	TGTGCCAGCAGCTTAGGGGGCGGGAAGTCCCAGGCTGAAGCTTTCTTT
TRBJ2-1	once	NA	TRBV30	CAWTAGTGVGNEQFF	TGTGCCTGGACAGCAGGCACGGGAGTAGGAAATGAGCAGTTCTTC
TRBJ1-4	NA	NA	TRBV9	CASSVGQFNEKLFF	TGTGCCAGCAGCGTAGGACAGTTTAATGAAAAACTGTTTTTT
TRBJ2-2	NA	TRBD1	TRBV11-2	CASSLRDRPAGELFF	TGTGCCAGCAGCTTAAGGGACAGGCCCGCCGGGGAGCTGTTTTTT
TRBJ1-6	once	NA	TRBV11-2	CASSLEAGSPLHF	TGTGCCAGCAGCTTAGAAGCGGGGTCACCCCTCCACTTT
TRBJ1-5	few	NA	TRBV27	CASSFRGSNQPQHF	TGTGCCAGCAGTTTTCGGGGGAGCAATCAGCCCCAGCATTTT
TRBJ1-1	NA	NA	TRBV28	CASRKGGAGAFF	TGTGCCAGCAGAAAAGGAGGAGCGGGAGCTTTCTTT
TRBJ1-1	NA	TRBD1	TRBV7-3	CASSSTGVTEAFF	TGTGCCAGCAGCTCCACAGGGGTCACTGAAGCTTTCTTT